This T cell receptor (beta chain) was recorded in a study of breast tumors, draining lymph nodes, adjacent tissues. The CDR3 has 12 residues. Germline CDR1 is PRHDT and CDR2 is FYEKMQ (reference sequence). Trimming at V came to 6 bases and at J to 7 bases, leaving 3 bases not matched to a gene. Findings and limits, study-wide: Tumor and nontumor repertoires were significantly more similar in luminal-like than in basal-like breast cancer. Tumor TCR diversity was below lymph nodes but above nontumor tissue.

TCRdb independently ran MiXCR on the multiplex PCR reads; one entry per CDR3 protein. The table records 70,000 to 95,000 distinct CDR3 sequences, roughly a fifth of them present only once. Breast cancer patients provided tissue from their axillary draining lymph nodes. In its sample, this clonotype was seen many times. Its target is unknown. This TCR came from a female donor with breast cancer. Some clones in this sample may be carry-over from other donors' samples. Input material: axillary lymph node tissue. The chain carries TRBV13 and TRBJ2-1; the match to TRBD2 covers 7 bases. Here the CDR3 reads CASSWTRNEQFF. CDR3 sequence (DNA): TGTGCCAGCAGTTGGACTAGAAATGAGCAGTTCTTC. Complete variable domain (other parts from reference TRBV13 and TRBJ2-1): AAGVIQSPRHLIKEKRETATLKCYPIPRHDTVYWYQQGPGQDPQFLISFYEKMQSDKGSIPDRFSAQQFSDYHSELNMSSLELGDSALYFCASSWTRNEQFFGPGTRLTVL.